The entry below gives a single T cell receptor beta chain sequence along with its context. Its antigen is undetermined. Input was roughly 600 ng to 6,004 ng of genomic DNA from tumor or blood. TCRdb's table, derived via immunoSEQ multiplex PCR, lists solely in-frame clones and lacks some. The top ten clones hold around 17% of a sample with 40,000 to 55,000 clones, roughly 73% of them seen once. V lost 2 bases, J lost 3 bases, and 15 bases lay in between. The CDR3 sequence is 16 residues long. Germline values: CDR1 MNHEY, CDR2 SVGAGI. This sample stems from a study of T cells in tumors after PD-1 blockade. Study background: Patients received pembrolizumab 200 mg every 3 weeks or cemiplimab 350 mg every 2 weeks.

Study outcomes and limitations: Some novel exhausted tumor clones appeared in pre-treatment blood, suggesting peripheral recruitment.

The chain is built from TRBV6-5 and TRBJ2-3; the D is unclear. The input for sequencing was PBMCs, taken before anti-PD-1 treatment. This sequence was found in a human donor with basal cell carcinoma. The CDR3 is CASSYRQLRATDTQYF. The CDR3, as DNA: TGTGCCAGCAGTTACAGGCAGCTAAGGGCAACAGATACGCAGTATTTT.